This paragraph reports one TCR beta chain. This sample is drawn from a study of cytotoxic CD8 clonotypes in ibrutinib-treated CLL. The assay was immunoSEQ multiplex PCR, and TCRdb's table has in-frame clones only and misses some. The repertoire holds about 120,000 clones, with over 75% as singletons. CDR3 size: 15 residues. Germline-derived CDR1 and CDR2 are SNHLY and FYNNEI. J gave up 4 bases and V 8 bases, and 11 bases lay outside the gene matches. The TCR sequence derives from a human donor with chronic lymphocytic leukemia. This chain links TRBV2 with TRBJ1-2, with 9 nucleotides matching TRBD1. Sequencing used PBMCs, obtained after 24 months of ibrutinib treatment. The chain's CDR3 is CASRRGDRDTYGYTF. The CDR3 coding sequence is TGTGCCAGCCGGAGAGGGGACAGGGACACCTATGGCTACACCTTC.